This T cell receptor (beta chain) was recovered during a study of T cells in severe cutaneous drug reactions (dated by TCRdb to about 2019). Regarding the research as a whole: Patients were recruited between about 2011 and 2019 from Taiwan, Thailand and a European registry network. The Naranjo algorithm and the ALDEN drug causality algorithm were used to assign the culprit drug. Libraries were prepared using iRepertoire multiplex PCR, and a comparison was cited by the authors in which similar capture of abundant clonotypes was shown across iRepertoire and 5' RACE methods with or without UMI. Blister fluids/cells, PBMC and other biological samples were taken from patients in the acute stage or the recovery stage. Enrollment was limited to patients whose SJS/TEN or DRESS diagnosis was probable or definite according to RegiSCAR criteria. Single-cell sequencing, quantitative PCR validation, functional assays and transgenic mouse experiments were combined with bulk TCR sequencing.

Sequencing was performed on donors who were patients with carbamazepine-induced Stevens-Johnson syndrome or toxic epidermal necrolysis (CBZ-SJS/TEN). Patients with drug-induced severe cutaneous adverse reactions had T cell receptor repertoires profiled by next-generation sequencing to look for drug-specific clonotypes. The RNA was isolated from either blister cells of skin lesions or peripheral blood mononuclear cells. From the germline V gene (reference sequence), CDR1 is DFQATT and CDR2 is SNEGSKA. Taken from cysteine to phenylalanine, the CDR3 has 14 residues. The record lacks a DNA sequence. In regard to this clonotype: What this receptor recognizes is not known.

Summary of the overall study and its limitations: CBZ-SJS/TEN patients showed strongly increased TRBV12-4 usage, with averages of 25% to 40% in blister cells and about 5% in PBMC. A public TCRbeta CDR3, present at a mean of around 15% in all seven CBZ-SJS/TEN blister samples, was undetectable or scarce in PBMC from tolerant controls and healthy donors. The authors stated that further study is still needed to find out whether the public TCR applies more generally to SJS/TEN caused by other drugs.

For both bulk and single-cell sequencing, libraries were prepared with the iRepertoire multiplex PCR system using TCR subtype-specific primers. Multiplex PCR with primers aimed at the V, D and J gene regions produced the bulk TCR beta libraries. Roughly 95-500 ng of RNA per sample served as input for bulk TCR library preparation. An Illumina MiSeq was used to sequence the bulk TCR beta amplicons. The paper's processing steps were these. Sample misassignments and low-quality sequencing reads were removed through quality control steps. CDR3 was defined as the amino acids between the V-gene Y[YFLI]C motif and the J-segment [FW]GXGT motif. The IMGT database was followed for TRBV and TRBJ gene assignments and CDR3 clonotypes. TRBV expression in each sample was normalized to the mean expression of the same gene in PBMC from some 45 healthy donors. Following reprocessing of the reads by TCRdb, the data hold one row per CDR3 protein sequence and no DNA is available. For this entry, the V and J calls and clone size follow TCRdb and not the study's own pipeline. For this sample, the table gives about 10,000 distinct CDR3 sequences. The top ten clonotypes cover about a fifth of the sample.

The TCR originated in a human donor with Stevens-Johnson syndrome, a severe cutaneous drug reaction. The sequenced sample consisted of cells from a skin blister. The cell subset or site label on this specimen signifies: unsorted cells from skin lesion blisters. The V and J genes are TRBV20-1 and TRBJ2-7; TCRdb gives TRBD1 as the D gene, but with no DNA this cannot be confirmed. CDR3 region: CSADPGRSSYEQYF.